The following is a TCR beta chain sequence with its context. The sample comes from a study of T cell responses to AZD1222 COVID-19 vaccine. Repertoires were generated with immunoSEQ multiplex PCR, while TCRdb's copy carries only in-frame clones and drops some. The table has about 110,000 clones, about 90% seen once. This CDR3 is built from 13 residues. V shed 4 bases, J shed 6 bases, and the junction held 4 bases outside the gene matches. Germline V lookup: CDR1 LGHDT, CDR2 YNNKEL (reference sequence). The rearrangement uses TRBV3-1 (or the pseudogene TRBV3-2) and TRBJ1-1; TRBD1 agrees at 8 bases. This TCR was recovered from an adult in good health. The sequencing here drew on peripheral blood, taken on day 0 of AZD1222 vaccination. CDR3 residues: CASSPRQGSEAFF. For the CDR3, the DNA is TGTGCCAGCAGCCCCAGACAGGGGTCTGAAGCTTTCTTT.